What follows are 8 T cell receptor beta chains derived from one specimen sequenced in a study of blood T cell repertoires in COVID-19. Measured with immunoSEQ multiplex PCR; TCRdb has only the in-frame clones, and not every one. The data hold around 460,000 clones, with roughly 89% observed a single time. Sequencing used peripheral blood. Receptors were obtained from a man between 18 and 35 years old with COVID-19, enrolled during active disease.

The chain uses TRBV25-1 and TRBJ2-7; tentative D call: TRBD2 (5 bases). Between the trimmed V and J ends, which lost 0 bases and 5 bases, there was a span of 14 bases. The CDR3 is 15 residues long. Germline loops: CDR1 MGHDK, CDR2 SYGVNS. The chain's CDR3 is CASSEYRPGRDEQYF. For the CDR3, the DNA is TGTGCCAGCAGTGAATATAGACCGGGGAGAGACGAGCAGTACTTC.

The V call is TRBV29-1, the J call TRBJ2-7; tentative D call: TRBD2 (6 bases). There are 13 residues in the CDR3. V was cut by 4 bases and J by 0 bases, with 10 bases left in between. Germline lookup yields CDR1 SQVTM and CDR2 ANQGSEA. The CDR3 sequence: CSVGGESSYEQYF. DNA of the CDR3: TGCAGCGTTGGCGGGGAGAGCTCCTACGAGCAGTACTTC.

The chain combines TRBV5-3 with TRBJ1-5; possibly TRBD1 for D (6 bases). TRBV5-3 has ORF status, its function being uncertain. The CDR3 is 16 amino acids. Trimming shortened V by 0 bases and J by 3 bases, and 13 bases separated the two germline ends. CDR3 bases: TGTGCCAGAAGCTTGGCACAGGGAAAACTCAATCAGCCCCAGCATTTT. Translation gives CARSLAQGKLNQPQHF.

The J gene is TRBJ2-7, the V gene TRBV6-5, with a weak D call TRBD2 (5 bases). Trimming took 1 base from V and 3 from J, leaving 13 bases between them. Germline CDR1 and CDR2: MNHEY and SVGAGI. The CDR3 totals 15 residues. CDR3 bases: TGTGCCAGCAGTTACTTGGGTCCCCGGGGCTACGAGCAGTACTTC. Translation: CASSYLGPRGYEQYF.

This clone was counted between two and nine times. V gene TRBV5-1 combines with J gene TRBJ2-7; 14 bases agree with TRBD2. V lost 3 bases, J lost 1 base, and 12 bases stayed unmatched. The CDR3 is made up of 19 amino acids. CDR1 and CDR2 (germline): SGHRS, YFSETQ. The CDR3 spells CASSSRLAGGPGASYEQYF. DNA of the CDR3: TGCGCCAGCAGCTCTAGACTAGCGGGAGGGCCGGGGGCGTCCTACGAGCAGTACTTC.

The chain is built from TRBV27 and TRBJ2-1; D perhaps matches TRBD2 (6 bases). Germline CDR1 MNHEY, CDR2 SMNVEV (reference sequence). V was trimmed by 6 bases and J by 0 bases, leaving 18 bases between them. The CDR3 runs 17 residues. CDR3 loop: CASSLTGTPSSYNEQFF. The CDR3 DNA sequence: TGTGCCAGCAGCTTGACTGGGACTCCCAGCTCCTACAATGAGCAGTTCTTC.

As regards this clone: The sample carries other DNA sequences with the same CDR3. The chain combines TRBV28 with TRBJ1-1; TRBD1 matches 8 bases. The ends lost 8 bases at V and 4 bases at J; junction bases unmatched: 3. The CDR3 sequence is 12 residues long. Per the germline V gene, CDR1 is MDHEN and CDR2 is SYDVKM. CDR3 residues: CASRTGGTEAFF. The DNA of the CDR3 is TGTGCCAGCCGCACAGGGGGCACTGAAGCTTTCTTT.

On this clone itself: Compared with germline, one end of the junction differs, possibly owing to a read error. V is TRBV7-2 and J is TRBJ2-7, with D maybe TRBD2 (6 bases). The V gene's germline CDR1 is SGHTA and CDR2 FQGNSA. CDR3 size: 12 residues. CDR3: CASSLLGRTRFF. The CDR3 bases are TGTGCCAGCAGCTTATTAGGGAGGACACGGTTCTTC.